These T cell receptor beta chains were read from a single sample in a study of blood T cell repertoires in COVID-19. Sequencing used immunoSEQ multiplex PCR; TCRdb keeps in-frame clones, though not all of them. In the table there are some 100,000 clones, 86% of which are singletons. Source material: PBMCs or T cells enriched from blood (not recorded which). All receptors come from a woman between 50 and 59 years old who had recovered from COVID-19. Each CDR3 is given with its conserved first and last residue. A D gene is named only where the DNA matches it firmly. The size entry is marked missing in some rows and otherwise reads once, few, many or a size class.

j_call clone_size v_call d_call cdr3_nt cdr3_aa
TRBJ1-5 NA TRBV21-1 NA TGTGCCAGCAGCACCAGGACAGGGAACAATCAGCCCCAGCATTTT CASSTRTGNNQPQHF
TRBJ1-3 NA TRBV5-4 NA TGTGCCAGCAGCCTGGGTCAGGGAGGTGGAAACACCATATATTTT CASSLGQGGGNTIYF
TRBJ2-6 NA TRBV14 TRBD1 TGTGCCAGCAGCCCGCCGGACAGGACCTCCTCTGGGGCCAACGTCCTGACTTTC CASSPPDRTSSGANVLTF
TRBJ2-4 NA TRBV10-2 NA TGCGCCAGCAGTGTACGATCTGCGGACATTCAGTACTTC CASSVRSADIQYF
TRBJ2-1 few TRBV30 TRBD2 TGTGCCTTCAGACTAGCGGGATACAATGAGCAGTTCTTC CAFRLAGYNEQFF
TRBJ1-5 NA TRBV19 NA TGTGCCAGTAGTATTCAGGGTAGCAATCAGCCCCAGCATTTT CASSIQGSNQPQHF
TRBJ2-5 NA TRBV13 NA TGTGCCAGCAGCACCGGGACAACTCAAGAGACCCAGTACTTC CASSTGTTQETQYF
TRBJ1-2 NA TRBV6-5 NA TGTGCCAGCAGTTACGCGACAGGAGCTAACTATGGCTACACCTTC CASSYATGANYGYTF
TRBJ2-7 NA TRBV19 TRBD2 TGTGCCAGTAGTTCCGCCCTTAGCGGGGCTTTCTCCTACGAGCAGTACTTC CASSSALSGAFSYEQYF
TRBJ2-1 NA TRBV5-1 NA TGCGCCAGCAGCTTGTCTTTCATGGCGGGGAGCTCCTACAATGAGCAGTTCTTC CASSLSFMAGSSYNEQFF
TRBJ2-2 NA TRBV19 NA TGTGCCAGTAGGGACTTGGGGTCAGCGAACACCGGGGAGCTGTTTTTT CASRDLGSANTGELFF
TRBJ2-7 NA TRBV27 TRBD2 TGTGCCAGCAGTTTATTTTCTGGGCTAGCGGGCCTCTCCTACGAGCAGTACTTC CASSLFSGLAGLSYEQYF
TRBJ1-2 few TRBV5-4 TRBD1 TGTGCCAGCAGCTCCATGGGGATATGGGACAGGGTTTCGGATGGCTACACCTTC CASSSMGIWDRVSDGYTF
TRBJ2-5 NA TRBV5-6 NA TGTGCCAGCAGCTTAACGACTGCAGGGGGGGAGACCCAGTACTTC CASSLTTAGGETQYF
TRBJ2-1 NA TRBV7-9 TRBD2 TGTGCCAGCAGCCAGACTAGCGGGAGGGCCAATGAGCAGTTCTTC CASSQTSGRANEQFF
TRBJ2-7 NA TRBV15 TRBD2 TGTGCCACCAGCAGAGGAGCCGACTTGGGGGGGGGCTACGAGCAGTACTTC CATSRGADLGGGYEQYF
TRBJ1-2 few TRBV6-5 TRBD1 TGTGCCAGCAGTTACACAGGGGGCCACTTCTATGGCTACACCTTC CASSYTGGHFYGYTF
TRBJ2-2 NA TRBV30 TRBD2 TGTGCCTGGGACGCGAAGCGGGATATAATCGCCGGGGAGCTGTTTTTT CAWDAKRDIIAGELFF
TRBJ2-7 NA TRBV27 NA TGTGCCAGCAGTTTCGACATCTCCTACGAGCAGTACTTC CASSFDISYEQYF
TRBJ2-2 NA TRBV19 TRBD2 TGTGCCAGTAGTCACCCGGGACTAGCGGCCCCCGGGGAGCTGTTTTTT CASSHPGLAAPGELFF
TRBJ1-5 once TRBV3-1/TRBV3-2 NA TGTGCCAGCAGCCAGGGGGGACGCAATCAGCCCCAGCATTTT CASSQGGRNQPQHF
TRBJ2-7 NA TRBV7-9 NA TGTGCCAGCAGCTTAGCTGGAGGTTACGAGCAGTACTTC CASSLAGGYEQYF
TRBJ2-5 NA TRBV11-2 TRBD1 TGTGCCAGCAGCTCCTACCCGGGGACAGACCAAGAGACCCAGTACTTC CASSSYPGTDQETQYF
TRBJ1-4 NA TRBV11-1 NA TGTGCCAGCAGCCCGGGACACACTAATGAAAAACTGTTTTTT CASSPGHTNEKLFF
TRBJ2-6 NA TRBV15 NA TGTGCCACCAGCAGAGACAGGGCCCTCTCTGGGGCCAACGTCCTGACTTTC CATSRDRALSGANVLTF
TRBJ1-4 NA TRBV5-5 NA TGTGCCAGCAGCCCATCCGACAGAAATGAAAAACTGTTTTTT CASSPSDRNEKLFF
TRBJ2-1 NA TRBV5-1 NA TGCGCCAGCAGCACAGGACAGTCCGCCTCCTACAATGAGCAGTTCTTC CASSTGQSASYNEQFF
TRBJ2-2 NA TRBV6-4 NA TGTGCCAGCAGTGACTCAGCGGACACCGGGGAGCTGTTTTTT CASSDSADTGELFF
TRBJ1-6 NA TRBV6-4 TRBD1 TGTGCCAGACCAGGACAGGACAGAAATTCACCCCTCCACTTT CARPGQDRNSPLHF
TRBJ2-1 NA TRBV7-3 TRBD2 TGTGCCAGCAGCCCACAGAGCGGGGGGACTGAGCAGTTCTTC CASSPQSGGTEQFF
TRBJ2-7 NA TRBV7-3 TRBD2 TGTGCCAGCAGCCCCTGGGGGGATATGTGGCTAGCGGGATATAAGTACGAGCAGTACTTC CASSPWGDMWLAGYKYEQYF
TRBJ1-4 NA TRBV28 TRBD1 TGTGCCAGCAGTGACCGGGACAGGGGGAAAAAACTGTTTTTT CASSDRDRGKKLFF
TRBJ2-5 NA TRBV10-3 TRBD1 TGTGCCATCAGTGAGGGACAGGCCCAAGAGACCCAGTACTTC CAISEGQAQETQYF
TRBJ2-3 NA TRBV19 NA TGTGCCAGTAGGCCCGGTTCCACAGATACGCAGTATTTT CASRPGSTDTQYF
TRBJ2-7 NA TRBV6-4 NA TGTGCCAGCCACACCTACGAGCAGTACTTC CASHTYEQYF
TRBJ2-1 NA TRBV12-5 TRBD1 TGTGCTAGTGGTTTGCAGAGAGCGGCCACAGGGGGCCTTCATAGCTCCTACAATGAGCAGTTCTTC CASGLQRAATGGLHSSYNEQFF
TRBJ2-7 NA TRBV5-1 NA TGCGCCAGCAGCTCCCAGGGCGAGCAGTACTTC CASSSQGEQYF
TRBJ2-3 NA TRBV7-9 NA TGTGCCAGCCCCTTTGTAGAAGCAGATACGCAGTATTTT CASPFVEADTQYF
TRBJ2-5 NA TRBV2 TRBD1 TGTGCCAGCGGGACAGGGAGCGGAGAGACCCAGTACTTC CASGTGSGETQYF
TRBJ2-1 NA TRBV5-6 TRBD1 TGTGCCAGCAGCTTGGGAGACAGGGATGACAATGAGCAGTTCTTC CASSLGDRDDNEQFF
TRBJ1-4 NA TRBV6-5 NA TGTGCCAGCAGTTACTTCCAGGGGCGCGAAAAACTGTTTTTT CASSYFQGREKLFF
TRBJ1-5 medium-sized TRBV19 NA TGTGCCAGTAGCCCGGACGGACATGCTAATCAGCCCCAGCATTTT CASSPDGHANQPQHF